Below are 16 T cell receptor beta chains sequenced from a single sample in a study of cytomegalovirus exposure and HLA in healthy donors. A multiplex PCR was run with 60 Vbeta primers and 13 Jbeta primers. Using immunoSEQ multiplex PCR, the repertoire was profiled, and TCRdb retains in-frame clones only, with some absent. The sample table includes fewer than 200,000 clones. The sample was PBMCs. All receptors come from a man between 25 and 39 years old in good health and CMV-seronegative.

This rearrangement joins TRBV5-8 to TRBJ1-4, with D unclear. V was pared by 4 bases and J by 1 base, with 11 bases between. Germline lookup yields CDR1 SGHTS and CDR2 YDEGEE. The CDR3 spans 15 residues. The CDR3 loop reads CASSPRGVTNEKLFF. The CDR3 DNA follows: TGTGCCAGCAGCCCTCGAGGAGTAACTAATGAAAAACTGTTTTTT.

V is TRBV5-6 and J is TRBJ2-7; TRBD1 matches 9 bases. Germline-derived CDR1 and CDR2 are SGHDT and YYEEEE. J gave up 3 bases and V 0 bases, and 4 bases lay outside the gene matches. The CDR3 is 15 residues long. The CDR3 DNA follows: TGTGCCAGCAGCTTGGTAGGGACAGGGATCTACGAGCAGTACTTC. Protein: CASSLVGTGIYEQYF. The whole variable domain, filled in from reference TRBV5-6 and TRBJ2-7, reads DAGVTQSPTHLIKTRGQQVTLRCSPKSGHDTVSWYQQALGQGPQFIFQYYEEEERQRGNFPDRFSGHQFPNYSSELNVNALLLGDSALYLCASSLVGTGIYEQYFGPGTRLTVT.

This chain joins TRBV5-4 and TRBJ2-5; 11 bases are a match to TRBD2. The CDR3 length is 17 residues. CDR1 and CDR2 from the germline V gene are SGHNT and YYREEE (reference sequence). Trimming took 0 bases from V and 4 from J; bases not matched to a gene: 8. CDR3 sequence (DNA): TGTGCCAGCAGCTTGGCGGGGGTAGCGGGGGGGCTAGAGACCCAGTACTTC. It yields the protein CASSLAGVAGGLETQYF.

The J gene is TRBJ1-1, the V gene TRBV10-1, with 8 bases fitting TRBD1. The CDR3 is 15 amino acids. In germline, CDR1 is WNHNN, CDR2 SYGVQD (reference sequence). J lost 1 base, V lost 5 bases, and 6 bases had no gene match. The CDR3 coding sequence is TGCGCCAGCAGTCCCGGACAGGGTTCGAACACTGAAGCTTTCTTT. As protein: CASSPGQGSNTEAFF.

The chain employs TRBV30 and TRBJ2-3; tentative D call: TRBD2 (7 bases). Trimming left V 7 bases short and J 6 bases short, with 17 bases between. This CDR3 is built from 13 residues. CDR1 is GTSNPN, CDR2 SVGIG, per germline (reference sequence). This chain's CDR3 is CASEVGGADTQYF. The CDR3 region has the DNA TGTGCCTCCGAGGTGGGGGGGGCGGATACGCAGTATTTT.

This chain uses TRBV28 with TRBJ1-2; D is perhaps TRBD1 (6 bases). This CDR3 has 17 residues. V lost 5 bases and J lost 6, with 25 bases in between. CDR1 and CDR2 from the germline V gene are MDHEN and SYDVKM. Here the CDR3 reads CASSQETLPGTLHGYTF. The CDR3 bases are TGTGCCAGCAGTCAAGAGACTCTCCCCGGGACATTACATGGCTACACCTTC.

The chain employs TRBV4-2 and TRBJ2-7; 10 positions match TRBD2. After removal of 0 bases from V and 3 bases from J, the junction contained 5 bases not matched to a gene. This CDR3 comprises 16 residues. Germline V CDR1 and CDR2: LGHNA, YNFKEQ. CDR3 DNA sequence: TGTGCCAGCAGCCAAGAGCCTAGCGGGGGTCACTACGAGCAGTACTTC. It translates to CASSQEPSGGHYEQYF.

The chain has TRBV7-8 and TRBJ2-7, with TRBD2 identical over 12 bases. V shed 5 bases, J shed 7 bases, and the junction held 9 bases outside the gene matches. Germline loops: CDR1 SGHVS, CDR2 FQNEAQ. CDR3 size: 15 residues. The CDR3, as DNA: TGTGCCAGCAGCGCCCAGACTAGCGGGAGTGGGGAGCAGTACTTC. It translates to CASSAQTSGSGEQYF.

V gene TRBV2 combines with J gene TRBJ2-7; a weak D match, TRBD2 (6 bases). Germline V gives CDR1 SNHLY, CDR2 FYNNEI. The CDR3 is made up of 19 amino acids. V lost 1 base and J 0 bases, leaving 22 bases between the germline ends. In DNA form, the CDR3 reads TGTGCCAGCAGTGAAGATGGGACGGGTAGCGGTTATAGCTCCTACGAGCAGTACTTC. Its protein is CASSEDGTGSGYSSYEQYF.

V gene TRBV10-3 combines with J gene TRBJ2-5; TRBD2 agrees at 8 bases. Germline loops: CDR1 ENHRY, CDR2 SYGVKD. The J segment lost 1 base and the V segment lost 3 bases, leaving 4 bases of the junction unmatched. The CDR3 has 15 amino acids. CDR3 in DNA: TGTGCCATCAGTGAAGGCGGGACTAGCCAAGAGACCCAGTACTTC. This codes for CAISEGGTSQETQYF.

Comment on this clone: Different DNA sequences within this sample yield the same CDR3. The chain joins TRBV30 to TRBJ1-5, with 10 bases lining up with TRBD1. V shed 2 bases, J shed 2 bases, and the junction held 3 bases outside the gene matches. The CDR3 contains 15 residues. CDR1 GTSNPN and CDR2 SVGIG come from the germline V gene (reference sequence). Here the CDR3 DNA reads TGTGCCTGGAGTCTTGGGACAGGGGGCAATCAGCCCCAGCATTTT. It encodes CAWSLGTGGNQPQHF.

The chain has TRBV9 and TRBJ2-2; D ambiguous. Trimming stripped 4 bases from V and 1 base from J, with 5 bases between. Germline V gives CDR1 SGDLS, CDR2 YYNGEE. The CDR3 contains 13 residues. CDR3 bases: TGTGCCAGCAGCCCCTGGAACACCGGGGAGCTGTTTTTT. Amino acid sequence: CASSPWNTGELFF.

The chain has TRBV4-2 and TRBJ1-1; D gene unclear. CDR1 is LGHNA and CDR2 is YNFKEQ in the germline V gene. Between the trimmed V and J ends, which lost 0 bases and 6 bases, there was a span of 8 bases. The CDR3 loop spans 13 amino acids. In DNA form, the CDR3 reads TGTGCCAGCAGCCAAGATGGAGGGTCTGAAGCTTTCTTT. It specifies CASSQDGGSEAFF.

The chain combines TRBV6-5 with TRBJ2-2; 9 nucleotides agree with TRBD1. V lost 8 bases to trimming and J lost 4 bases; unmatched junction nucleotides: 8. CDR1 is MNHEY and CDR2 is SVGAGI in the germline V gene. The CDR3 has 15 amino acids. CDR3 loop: CASGSETGGTGELFF. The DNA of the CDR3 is TGTGCCAGCGGTTCTGAGACAGGGGGCACCGGGGAGCTGTTTTTT.

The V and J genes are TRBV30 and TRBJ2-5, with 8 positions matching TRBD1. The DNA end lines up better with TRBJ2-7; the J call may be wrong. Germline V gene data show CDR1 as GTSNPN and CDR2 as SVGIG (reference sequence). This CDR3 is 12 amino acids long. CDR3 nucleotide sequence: TGTGCCTTAAGGACAGGGACCTACGAGCAGTACTTC. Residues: CALRTGTYEQYF.

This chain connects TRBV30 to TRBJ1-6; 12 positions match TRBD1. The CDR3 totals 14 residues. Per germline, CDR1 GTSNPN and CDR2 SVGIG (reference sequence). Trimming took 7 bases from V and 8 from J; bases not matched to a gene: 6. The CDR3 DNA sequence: TGTGCCTTTTCCGGGACAGGGGGCGATTCACCCCTCCACTTT. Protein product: CAFSGTGGDSPLHF.